These 21 T cell receptor beta chains were all obtained from the same sample, sequenced in a study of T cell responses to AZD1222 COVID-19 vaccine. This table comes from immunoSEQ multiplex PCR, and its TCRdb copy is limited to in-frame clones, with some not included. Altogether 130,000 or so clones are present, 93% being singletons, with the ten largest covering about 5%. The specimen comprised peripheral blood, sampled on day 0 of AZD1222 vaccination. The receptor set was obtained from an adult in good health.

The chain has TRBV6-5 and TRBJ1-4; TRBD1 matches at 9 bases. The trim removed 2 bases at V and 11 bases at J, leaving 9 bases unmatched. Per the germline V gene, CDR1 is MNHEY and CDR2 is SVGAGI. This CDR3 has 15 residues. The CDR3 DNA reads as TGTGCCAGCAGTTACGACGGGGGACAGGGAGGTAAACTGTTTTTT. Encoded protein: CASSYDGGQGGKLFF.

This clone was seen a single time. The rearrangement uses TRBV29-1 and TRBJ1-4; 7 positions agree with TRBD1. Germline CDR1 and CDR2: SQVTM and ANQGSEA. This CDR3 has 13 residues. J gave up 4 bases and V 3 bases, and 2 bases lay outside the gene matches. The CDR3 here is CSVEAGGNEKLFF. The CDR3 region has the DNA TGCAGCGTTGAGGCAGGGGGTAATGAAAAACTGTTTTTT. The variable domain in full, with the rest retrieved from reference TRBV29-1 and TRBJ1-4, is SAVISQKPSRDICQRGTSLTIQCQVDSQVTMMFWYRQQPGQSLTLIATANQGSEATYESGFVIDKFPISRPNLTFSTLTVSNMSPEDSSIYLCSVEAGGNEKLFFGSGTQLSVL.

This chain joins TRBV5-5 and TRBJ1-2; 9 nucleotides line up with TRBD1. The J segment lost 8 bases and the V segment lost 2 bases, leaving 7 bases of the junction unmatched. The CDR3 is 14 residues long. Germline assignment: CDR1 SGHKS and CDR2 YYEKEE (reference sequence). The CDR3 here is CASSFDRGSRGYTF. CDR3 DNA sequence: TGTGCCAGCAGCTTTGACAGGGGGTCTCGCGGCTACACCTTC.

The V call is TRBV14, the J call TRBJ1-2, with D possibly TRBD1 on 6 matching bases. V gave up 0 bases and J gave up 4 bases, with 15 bases separating them. Germline loops: CDR1 SGHDN, CDR2 FVKESK. CDR3 length equals 16 residues. CDR3 in amino acids: CASSQEPQGGGYGYTF. The CDR3 region has the DNA TGTGCCAGCAGCCAAGAACCACAAGGGGGGGGCTATGGCTACACCTTC. Full variable domain (missing parts from reference TRBV14 and TRBJ1-2): EAGVTQFPSHSVIEKGQTVTLRCDPISGHDNLYWYRRVMGKEIKFLLHFVKESKQDESGMPNNRFLAERTGGTYSTLKVQPAELEDSGVYFCASSQEPQGGGYGYTFGSGTRLTVV.

The V gene is TRBV30, the J gene TRBJ1-4; TRBD1 matches at 7 bases. The V and J ends lost 2 bases and 8 bases, in that order; junction bases with no gene match: 11. The CDR3 runs to 15 residues. Germline CDR1 is GTSNPN and CDR2 is SVGIG (reference sequence). The CDR3 sequence is CAWSSLTGSYEKLFF. The CDR3 nucleotides read TGTGCCTGGAGTTCCTTGACAGGGAGCTACGAAAAACTGTTTTTT.

J is TRBJ2-7 and V is TRBV23-1; the match to TRBD2 covers 7 bases. TRBV23-1 is an open reading frame, and its role is uncertain. This CDR3 has 15 amino acids. V trimming: 4 bases; J trimming: 3 bases; junction bases outside the gene matches: 9. DNA of the CDR3: TGCGCCAGCAGTCCCAGACTAGCCGGGGTCTACGAGCAGTACTTC. Translated: CASSPRLAGVYEQYF.

The gene calls are TRBV5-1 and TRBJ2-1; D gene ambiguous. Trimming shortened V by 4 bases and J by 9 bases, and 8 bases separated the two germline ends. Germline V gene data show CDR1 as SGHRS and CDR2 as YFSETQ. The CDR3 is 11 amino acids. CDR3 DNA: TGCGCCAGCAGCGTCCGGACTGAGCAGTTCTTC. Translated: CASSVRTEQFF.

This chain uses TRBV21-1 with TRBJ1-2. TRBV21-1 constitutes a pseudogene. The CDR3 is 13 amino acids. The CDR3 nucleotides are TGTGCCAGCAGCTGCGGCCCCACCTATGGCTACACCTTC. Residues: CASSCGPTYGYTF.

This chain joins TRBV6-5 and TRBJ2-2; 8 bases line up with TRBD2. The ends lost 0 bases at V and 3 bases at J; junction bases unmatched: 3. In germline, CDR1 is MNHEY, CDR2 SVGAGI. The CDR3 runs to 16 residues. CDR3 nucleotide sequence: TGTGCCAGCAGTTACTCGCTCGGGGGGGACACCGGGGAGCTGTTTTTT. It is translated as CASSYSLGGDTGELFF.

The genes are TRBV30 and TRBJ2-7; D may be TRBD1 (6 bases). Per germline, CDR1 GTSNPN and CDR2 SVGIG (reference sequence). The length of the CDR3 is 13 residues. V dropped 3 bases and J dropped 4 bases, with 13 bases sitting between them. DNA of the CDR3: TGTGCCTGGAGCGAGCAGGGGACGTACGAGCAGTACTTC. Translation gives CAWSEQGTYEQYF.

The rearrangement links TRBV28 to TRBJ2-7; D is undetermined. CDR3 length equals 13 residues. Per germline, CDR1 MDHEN and CDR2 SYDVKM. The V and J ends lost 3 bases and 4 bases respectively, with 10 bases between them. The CDR3 DNA follows: TGTGCCAGCAGTTTGGGTGGACCTTACGAGCAGTACTTC. It translates to CASSLGGPYEQYF.

This clone came up once. The V call is TRBV19, the J call TRBJ1-2; D unclear. CDR3 length: 14 amino acids. V was pared by 6 bases and J by 6 bases, with 17 bases between. Per germline, CDR1 LNHDA and CDR2 SQIVND (reference sequence). For the CDR3, the DNA is TGTGCCAGTAGAGGAGGCGGCAGGAGCCATGGCTACACCTTC. Translated: CASRGGGRSHGYTF.

This chain joins TRBV7-2 and TRBJ2-7; 7 bases align to TRBD2. Germline values: CDR1 SGHTA, CDR2 FQGNSA. The CDR3 totals 16 residues. J was trimmed by 2 bases and V by 3 bases; bases with no gene match: 10. CDR3 protein: CASSFGAGIGAYEQYF. The CDR3 nucleotides are TGTGCCAGCAGCTTTGGAGCGGGAATAGGGGCCTACGAGCAGTACTTC.

This clone has just one count. The V call is TRBV27, the J call TRBJ2-3, with TRBD2 identical over 7 bases. The V gene end was trimmed by 8 bases and the J gene end by 2 bases; junction bases not matched to a gene: 13. Germline V gene sequence: CDR1 MNHEY, CDR2 SMNVEV (reference sequence). The CDR3 is made up of 16 amino acids. CDR3 sequence reads: CASSLYSGTYTDTQYF. Here the CDR3 DNA reads TGTGCCAGCTCCTTATACAGCGGGACCTACACAGATACGCAGTATTTT.

J is TRBJ1-4 and V is TRBV5-6, with D unclear. The V and J ends lost 1 base and 8 bases respectively, with 9 bases between them. CDR1 and CDR2 (germline): SGHDT, YYEEEE. The CDR3 is 13 residues long. This CDR3 reads CASSLRHWEKLFF. CDR3 nucleotides: TGTGCCAGCAGCTTGAGGCACTGGGAAAAACTGTTTTTT.

The genes are TRBV4-2 and TRBJ1-1; the match to TRBD1 covers 8 bases. CDR1 and CDR2 (germline): LGHNA, YNFKEQ. CDR3 length: 15 amino acids. J was trimmed by 1 base and V by 4 bases; bases with no gene match: 5. In nucleotides, the CDR3 is TGTGCCAGCAGCCGCCCAGGGGGCGGGAACACTGAAGCTTTCTTT. Its protein product is CASSRPGGGNTEAFF.

This chain links TRBV5-4 with TRBJ1-2, with a possible D match to TRBD1 (6 bases). Per germline, CDR1 SGHNT and CDR2 YYREEE (reference sequence). V was trimmed by 2 bases and J by 3 bases, leaving 17 bases between them. This CDR3 has 16 amino acids. CDR3 sequence (DNA): TGTGCCAGCAGCTTCTGGGGGGGCAGGCCCGACTATGGCTACACCTTC. It is translated as CASSFWGGRPDYGYTF.

The chain uses TRBV7-9 and TRBJ1-3; D ambiguous. The V and J ends lost 2 bases and 0 bases respectively, with 2 bases between them. CDR3 length: 13 amino acids. Germline V gives CDR1 SEHNR, CDR2 FQNEAQ (reference sequence). CDR3 nucleotide sequence: TGTGCCAGCAGCTTACCCTCTGGAAACACCATATATTTT. It encodes CASSLPSGNTIYF. The variable domain in full, with the rest retrieved from reference TRBV7-9 and TRBJ1-3, is DTGVSQNPRHKITKRGQNVTFRCDPISEHNRLYWYRQTLGQGPEFLTYFQNEAQLEKSRLLSDRFSAERPKGSFSTLEIQRTEQGDSAMYLCASSLPSGNTIYFGEGSWLTVV.

Comment on this clone: One end of the junction fails to match germline, which may point to a read error. The chain joins TRBV11-2 to TRBJ1-4; 9 nucleotides line up with TRBD1. Germline CDR1 SGHAT, CDR2 FQNNGV. The CDR3 length is 15 residues. The DNA for the CDR3 is TGTGCCAGCAGCCATACAGGGGGCGCTAAGGAAAAACTGTTTTTT. Its protein product is CASSHTGGAKEKLFF.

The rearrangement joins TRBV19 to TRBJ1-4; no clear D. With 5 bases removed from V and 8 bases from J, the gap between germline ends came to 15 bases. The CDR3 spans 14 residues. The germline V gene has CDR1 LNHDA and CDR2 SQIVND (reference sequence). The CDR3 reads CASSPQSPAEKLFF. DNA for the CDR3: TGTGCCAGTAGTCCCCAATCCCCAGCCGAAAAACTGTTTTTT.

The V and J genes are TRBV19 and TRBJ1-4; D gene uncertain. V was shortened by 5 bases and J by 1 base, with 8 bases between the two germline ends. The CDR3 is 14 residues long. The germline gives CDR1 LNHDA, CDR2 SQIVND (reference sequence). The CDR3 DNA follows: TGTGCCAGTAGTCCAGGTCTAACTAATGAAAAACTGTTTTTT. Translated: CASSPGLTNEKLFF.